These 27 T cell receptor beta chains originate from one sample sequenced in a study of blood T cell repertoires in COVID-19. TCRdb's copy holds only in-frame clones and misses some; the assay was immunoSEQ multiplex PCR. The table includes approximately 400,000 clones, roughly 87% detected once. The sample consisted of PBMCs or T cells enriched from blood (not recorded which). These receptors originate from a woman aged 45-59 years who had recovered from COVID-19.

The J gene is TRBJ2-1, the V gene TRBV10-3; 9 bases line up with TRBD2. This CDR3 has 14 residues. Trimming at V came to 6 bases and at J to 7 bases, leaving 7 bases not matched to a gene. Germline CDR1 reads ENHRY; CDR2 reads SYGVKD. The CDR3 DNA sequence: TGTGCCATCAGAATGGGCGGGGGGGCAAATGAGCAGTTCTTC. This gives the protein CAIRMGGGANEQFF.

This sequence joins TRBV30 and TRBJ1-3, with 7 bases matching TRBD1. The germline V gene has CDR1 GTSNPN and CDR2 SVGIG (reference sequence). Trimming cost V 0 bases and J 6 bases; bases outside gene matches: 8. The length of the CDR3 is 15 residues. CDR3 loop: CAWSVSPGGTNTIYF. Written as DNA, the CDR3 is TGTGCCTGGAGTGTAAGTCCAGGGGGGACAAACACCATATATTTT.

The V and J genes are TRBV30 and TRBJ2-1; a weak D match, TRBD1 (5 bases). The CDR3 totals 12 residues. Looked up from germline, CDR1 is GTSNPN and CDR2 is SVGIG (reference sequence). Trimming pared 6 bases from V and 14 bases from J, leaving 20 bases between. DNA for the CDR3: TGTGCCTGCTCCCCAGAAGGGGTGTTGAAGTTCTTC. It encodes CACSPEGVLKFF.

V and J are TRBV4-3 and TRBJ2-1, with 10 positions matching TRBD2. Germline V gene sequence: CDR1 LGHNA, CDR2 YSLEER. The CDR3 extends over 16 amino acids. V lost 6 bases and J lost 4; bases outside the gene matches: 9. This chain's CDR3 is CASRPGIAGGYNEQFF. The CDR3, as DNA: TGCGCCAGCAGGCCAGGAATAGCGGGAGGATACAATGAGCAGTTCTTC.

The chain recombines TRBV27 with TRBJ1-6; 8 bases are a match to TRBD1. Germline V CDR1 and CDR2: MNHEY, SMNVEV (reference sequence). The CDR3 is 18 amino acids. V shed 5 bases, J shed 6 bases, and the junction held 15 bases outside the gene matches. The CDR3 reads CASSTSQGAEGFNSPLHF. The CDR3 DNA sequence: TGTGCCAGCAGTACATCTCAGGGGGCGGAGGGGTTTAATTCACCCCTCCACTTT.

The V gene is TRBV7-8, the J gene TRBJ2-3; possibly TRBD2 for D (6 bases). The length of the CDR3 is 16 residues. Germline V gene lookup returns CDR1 SGHVS and CDR2 FQNEAQ. V lost 3 bases to trimming and J lost 0 bases, with 13 bases between them. As DNA, the CDR3 is TGTGCCAGCAGCTTGAGGGACTTCCCTAGCACAGATACGCAGTATTTT. Translated: CASSLRDFPSTDTQYF.

The chain combines TRBV3-1 (or the pseudogene TRBV3-2) with TRBJ2-3, with D possibly matching TRBD1 (6 bases). V lost 6 bases and J 4 bases, leaving 11 bases between the germline ends. The CDR3 consists of 13 residues. CDR1 LGHDT and CDR2 YNNKEL come from the germline V gene (reference sequence). The CDR3 loop reads CASSQYRADTQYF. In DNA form, the CDR3 reads TGTGCCAGCAGTCAATACAGGGCAGATACGCAGTATTTT.

The rearrangement links TRBV27 to TRBJ1-5; tentatively, D is TRBD1 (6 bases). The length of the CDR3 is 14 residues. V gave up 6 bases and J gave up 6 bases, with 15 bases separating them. Looked up from germline, CDR1 is MNHEY and CDR2 is SMNVEV (reference sequence). As DNA, the CDR3 is TGTGCCAGCAGGAGCTGGGGGCAGGCTCAGCCCCAGCATTTT. Its protein product is CASRSWGQAQPQHF.

The chain couples TRBV15 to TRBJ2-5; D is uncertain. The V gene lost 1 base and the J gene lost 5 bases, with 8 bases spanning the gap. CDR1 LNHNV and CDR2 YYDKDF come from the germline V gene (reference sequence). CDR3 length: 13 amino acids. This CDR3 is CATSRGLVETQYF. The CDR3 coding sequence is TGTGCCACCAGCAGAGGTCTAGTGGAGACCCAGTACTTC.

The rearrangement joins TRBV5-1 to TRBJ1-1; 7 bases agree with TRBD1. CDR3 length: 15 amino acids. In germline, CDR1 is SGHRS, CDR2 YFSETQ. V lost 1 base, J lost 0 bases, and 3 bases stayed unmatched. This CDR3 reads CASSLPGQMNTEAFF. The CDR3 DNA follows: TGCGCCAGCAGCTTGCCGGGACAGATGAACACTGAAGCTTTCTTT.

The chain recombines TRBV25-1 with TRBJ2-5; TRBD1 aligns across 8 bases. The CDR3 spans 14 residues. Germline CDR1 reads MGHDK; CDR2 reads SYGVNS. V gave up 2 bases and J gave up 4 bases; unmatched junction bases: 3. The CDR3 sequence: CASSETRGRETQYF. CDR3 nucleotides: TGTGCCAGCAGTGAAACCAGGGGGCGAGAGACCCAGTACTTC. Based on the CDR3 plus reference TRBV25-1 and TRBJ2-5, the full variable domain is EADIYQTPRYLVIGTGKKITLECSQTMGHDKMYWYQQDPGMELHLIHYSYGVNSTEKGDLSSESTVSRIRTEHFPLTLESARPSHTSQYLCASSETRGRETQYFGPGTRLLVL.

This chain connects TRBV6-5 to TRBJ2-1, with 9 bases matching TRBD1. The junction had 9 bases not matched to a gene; V was cut back by 0 bases and J by 9 bases. The germline CDR1 and CDR2 sequences are MNHEY and SVGAGI. CDR3 size: 16 residues. In DNA, the CDR3 is TGTGCCAGCAGTTACTCGACAGGGGGGCCGTCTGGTGAGCAGTTCTTC. As protein: CASSYSTGGPSGEQFF.

Here the CDR3 reads CASNSGTEAFF. The CDR3 DNA sequence: TGTGCCAGCAATTCGGGCACTGAAGCTTTCTTT. The chain links TRBV2 to TRBJ1-1; D gene unclear. CDR1 is SNHLY and CDR2 is FYNNEI in the germline V gene. V was trimmed by 7 bases and J by 4 bases, leaving 7 bases between them. This CDR3 is built from 11 residues.

The chain carries TRBV27 and TRBJ2-1; D gene ambiguous. Looked up from germline, CDR1 is MNHEY and CDR2 is SMNVEV (reference sequence). Trimming took 3 bases from V and 0 from J, leaving 9 bases between them. There are 15 residues in the CDR3. CDR3 loop: CASSFPESSYNEQFF. In DNA form, the CDR3 reads TGTGCCAGCAGTTTTCCGGAGAGCTCCTACAATGAGCAGTTCTTC.

This clone was seen a few times. The chain has TRBV14 and TRBJ1-6; TRBD1 aligns across 7 bases. V shed 1 base and J 10 bases; nucleotides not matched to a gene: 10. Germline loops: CDR1 SGHDN, CDR2 FVKESK. The CDR3 is made up of 16 amino acids. CDR3 region: CASSQARGGAGSPLHF. Written as DNA, the CDR3 is TGTGCCAGCAGCCAAGCTCGAGGGGGCGCCGGGTCACCCCTCCACTTT.

The CDR3 bases are TGTGCCCCCCGGGTCGAGGGACAGGGGGCGTCCCAGTACTTC. This sequence encodes CAPRVEGQGASQYF. This chain links TRBV11-3 with TRBJ2-5; 12 bases map to TRBD1. The trim removed 11 bases at V and 9 bases at J, leaving 13 bases unmatched. Germline V CDR1 and CDR2: SGHNT, YENEEA. The CDR3 length is 14 residues.

The chain joins TRBV11-2 to TRBJ2-2; D is unresolved. V lost 4 bases to trimming and J lost 6 bases, with 6 bases between them. Germline V gene sequence: CDR1 SGHAT, CDR2 FQNNGV. The CDR3 length is 12 residues. The CDR3 is CASSSSPGELFF. The CDR3 DNA reads as TGTGCCAGCAGCTCGAGTCCCGGGGAGCTGTTTTTT.

The gene calls are TRBV12-3 or TRBV12-4 and TRBJ1-2; D not certain. The length of the CDR3 is 13 residues. V shed 3 bases and J shed 3 bases, with 8 bases lying between them. The CDR3 DNA reads as TGTGCCAGCAGTTTCACACAGCACTATGGCTACACCTTC. Translation gives CASSFTQHYGYTF.

This clone has a single count. The V gene is TRBV30, the J gene TRBJ2-1, with TRBD2 matching 7 bases. Germline V gene data show CDR1 as GTSNPN and CDR2 as SVGIG (reference sequence). Trimming removed 4 bases from V and 8 bases from J; junction bases left unmatched: 2. The CDR3 loop spans 11 amino acids. The CDR3 is CAWTGRDEQFF. The CDR3 DNA is TGTGCCTGGACAGGGAGGGATGAGCAGTTCTTC.

This chain joins TRBV5-1 and TRBJ2-7, with no clear D. The ends were cut back, 3 bases at V and 5 bases at J, with 9 bases in the middle. Germline V CDR1 and CDR2: SGHRS, YFSETQ. The CDR3 covers 12 residues. CDR3: CASSSDRDEQYF. DNA for the CDR3: TGCGCCAGCAGCTCGGATCGGGACGAGCAGTACTTC. Combining the CDR3 with reference TRBV5-1 and TRBJ2-7 gives the whole variable domain KAGVTQTPRYLIKTRGQQVTLSCSPISGHRSVSWYQQTPGQGLQFLFEYFSETQRNKGNFPGRFSGRQFSNSRSEMNVSTLELGDSALYLCASSSDRDEQYFGPGTRLTVT.

J is TRBJ1-2 and V is TRBV6-5; 11 nucleotides match TRBD1. The junction had 2 bases not matched to a gene; V was cut back by 5 bases and J by 3 bases. The CDR3 extends over 14 amino acids. The germline CDR1 and CDR2 sequences are MNHEY and SVGAGI. Here the CDR3 DNA reads TGTGCCAGCAGTAGGGACAGGGGGTACTATGGCTACACCTTC. Protein: CASSRDRGYYGYTF.

This sequence joins TRBV10-3 and TRBJ1-2; TRBD1 agrees at 8 bases. The length of the CDR3 is 15 residues. Trimming at V came to 3 bases and at J to 1 base, leaving 4 bases not matched to a gene. CDR1 is ENHRY, CDR2 SYGVKD, per germline. CDR3 protein: CAISDNRGINYGYTF. In nucleotides, the CDR3 is TGTGCCATCAGTGATAACAGGGGGATTAACTATGGCTACACCTTC.

This chain connects TRBV3-1 (or the pseudogene TRBV3-2) to TRBJ1-5; 9 nucleotides match TRBD1. This CDR3 has 13 amino acids. Germline assignment: CDR1 LGHDT and CDR2 YNNKEL (reference sequence). The trim removed 1 base at V and 16 bases at J, leaving 8 bases unmatched. The CDR3 DNA reads TGTGCCAGCAGCCAAGGGGGGGGGACAGGGCAACATTTT. It translates to CASSQGGGTGQHF.

This clone has only a few counts. V and J are TRBV7-2 and TRBJ2-5; D is possibly TRBD2 (5 bases). Looked up from germline, CDR1 is SGHTA and CDR2 is FQGNSA. The CDR3 consists of 13 residues. Trimming removed 3 bases from V and 5 bases from J, with 10 bases in between. The CDR3 sequence is CASSFVGSETQYF. In DNA, the CDR3 is TGTGCCAGCAGCTTTGTGGGGAGCGAGACCCAGTACTTC.

V gene TRBV18 combines with J gene TRBJ2-7; weak D call: TRBD1 (7 bases). This CDR3 region has 13 residues. Germline V lookup: CDR1 KGHSH, CDR2 LQKENI. V was trimmed by 6 bases and J by 6 bases, leaving 15 bases between them. CDR3 amino acids: CASSQEGAGEQYF. The CDR3 DNA reads TGTGCCAGCTCCCAGGAGGGGGCGGGCGAGCAGTACTTC.

The rearrangement links TRBV7-9 to TRBJ2-3, with a possible D match to TRBD1 (5 bases). V shed 5 bases and J shed 4 bases, with 10 bases lying between them. The CDR3 is 13 amino acids. CDR1 and CDR2 from the germline V gene are SEHNR and FQNEAQ (reference sequence). This chain's CDR3 is CASSPKGPDTQYF. CDR3 DNA sequence: TGTGCCAGCAGCCCAAAGGGGCCAGATACGCAGTATTTT. The entire variable domain, with the rest obtained from reference TRBV7-9 and TRBJ2-3, is as follows: DTGVSQNPRHKITKRGQNVTFRCDPISEHNRLYWYRQTLGQGPEFLTYFQNEAQLEKSRLLSDRFSAERPKGSFSTLEIQRTEQGDSAMYLCASSPKGPDTQYFGPGTRLTVL.

The genes are TRBV6-5 and TRBJ1-2; D possibly corresponds to TRBD1 (6 bases). Looked up from germline, CDR1 is MNHEY and CDR2 is SVGAGI. V was shortened by 6 bases and J by 8 bases, with 19 bases between the two germline ends. The CDR3 consists of 14 residues. The CDR3 DNA sequence: TGTGCCAGCAGGGACAGAGGCATATTGGAGGGCTACACCTTC. It codes for CASRDRGILEGYTF.